The present TCR beta chain was sequenced within a study of STAT5B mutations in CD4+ large granular lymphocyte leukemia. Only in-frame clones appear in the TCRdb table, and some are missing; sequencing was by immunoSEQ multiplex PCR. The top ten hold less than 9% of the sample, which has fewer than 40,000 clones, less than 85% seen once. Germline V gene lookup returns CDR1 SGHTA and CDR2 FQGNSA. Trimming cost V 5 bases and J 3 bases, with 13 bases left between them. This CDR3 has 14 amino acids. Control samples were healthy donors' buffy coats. V usage is TRBV7-2 and J usage is TRBJ1-1, with unresolved D. This receptor was taken from a human donor in good health. The sequenced sample was CD4+ T cells from blood buffy coats. CDR3 nucleotides: TGTGCCAGCAGCCCGGTTGGAGGATACACTGAAGCTTTCTTT. It specifies CASSPVGGYTEAFF.